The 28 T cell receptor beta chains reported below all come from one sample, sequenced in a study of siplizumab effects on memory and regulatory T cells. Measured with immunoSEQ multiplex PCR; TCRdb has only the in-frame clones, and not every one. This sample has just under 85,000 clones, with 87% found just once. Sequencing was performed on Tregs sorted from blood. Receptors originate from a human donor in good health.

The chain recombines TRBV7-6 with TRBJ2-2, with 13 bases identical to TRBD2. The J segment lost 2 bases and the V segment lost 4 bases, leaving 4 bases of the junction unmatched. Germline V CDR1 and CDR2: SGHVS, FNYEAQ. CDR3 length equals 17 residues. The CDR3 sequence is CASSSLAGGPNTGELFF. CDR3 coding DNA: TGTGCCAGCAGCTCACTAGCGGGGGGGCCCAACACCGGGGAGCTGTTTTTT.

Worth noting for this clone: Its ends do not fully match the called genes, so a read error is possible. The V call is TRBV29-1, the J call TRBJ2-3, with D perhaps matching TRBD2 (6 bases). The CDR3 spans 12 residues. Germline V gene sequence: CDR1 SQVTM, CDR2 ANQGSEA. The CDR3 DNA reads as TGCAGCGTTAAGGTCCCTGCCGGGACTCAGGATTTT. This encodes CSVKVPAGTQDF.

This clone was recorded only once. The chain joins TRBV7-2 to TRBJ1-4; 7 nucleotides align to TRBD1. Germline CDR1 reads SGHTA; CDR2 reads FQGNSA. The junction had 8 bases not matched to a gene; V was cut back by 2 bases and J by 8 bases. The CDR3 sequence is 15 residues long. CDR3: CASSLSGQAGEKLFF. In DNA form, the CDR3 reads TGTGCCAGCAGCTTAAGCGGACAGGCGGGAGAAAAACTGTTTTTT.

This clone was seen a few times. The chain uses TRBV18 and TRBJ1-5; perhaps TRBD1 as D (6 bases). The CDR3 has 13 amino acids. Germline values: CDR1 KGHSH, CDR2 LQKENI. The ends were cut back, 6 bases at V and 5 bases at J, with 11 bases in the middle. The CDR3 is CASSISGDQPQHF. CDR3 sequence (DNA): TGTGCCAGCTCCATATCAGGGGATCAGCCCCAGCATTTT.

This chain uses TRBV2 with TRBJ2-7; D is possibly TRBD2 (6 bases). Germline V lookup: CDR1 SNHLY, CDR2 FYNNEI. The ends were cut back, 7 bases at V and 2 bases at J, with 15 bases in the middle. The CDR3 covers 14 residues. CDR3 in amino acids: CASIEWRGTYEQYF. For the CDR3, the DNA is TGTGCCAGCATTGAGTGGCGGGGTACCTACGAGCAGTACTTC.

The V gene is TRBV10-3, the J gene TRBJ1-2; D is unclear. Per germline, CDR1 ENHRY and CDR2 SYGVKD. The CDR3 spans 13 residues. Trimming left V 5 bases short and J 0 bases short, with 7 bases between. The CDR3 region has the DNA TGTGCCATCAGTCCCAGGACTAACTATGGCTACACCTTC. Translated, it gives CAISPRTNYGYTF.

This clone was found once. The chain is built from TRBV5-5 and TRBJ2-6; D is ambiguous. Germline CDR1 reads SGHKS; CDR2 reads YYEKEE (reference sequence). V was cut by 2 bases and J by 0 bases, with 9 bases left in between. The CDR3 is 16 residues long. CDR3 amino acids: CASSFRPGSGANVLTF. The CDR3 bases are TGTGCCAGCAGCTTTCGACCCGGCTCTGGGGCCAACGTCCTGACTTTC.

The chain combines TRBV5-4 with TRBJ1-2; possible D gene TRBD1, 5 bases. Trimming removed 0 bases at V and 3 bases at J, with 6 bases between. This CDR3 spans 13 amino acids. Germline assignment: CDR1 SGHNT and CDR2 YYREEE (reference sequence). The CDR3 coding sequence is TGTGCCAGCAGCTTGGAAGGGGACTATGGCTACACCTTC. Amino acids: CASSLEGDYGYTF.

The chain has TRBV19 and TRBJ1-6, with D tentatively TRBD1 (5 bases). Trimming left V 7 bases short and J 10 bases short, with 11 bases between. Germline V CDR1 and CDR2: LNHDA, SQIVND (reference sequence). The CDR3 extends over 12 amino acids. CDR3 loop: CASTGNYSPLHF. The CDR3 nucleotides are TGTGCCAGTACAGGGAACTACTCACCCCTCCACTTT.

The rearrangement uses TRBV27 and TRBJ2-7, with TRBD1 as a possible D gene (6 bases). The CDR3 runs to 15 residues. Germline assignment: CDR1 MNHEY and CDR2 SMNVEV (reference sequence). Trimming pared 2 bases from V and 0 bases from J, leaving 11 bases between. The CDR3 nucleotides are TGTGCCAGCAGTTTAGCAGGGGCCTTCTCCTACGAGCAGTACTTC. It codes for CASSLAGAFSYEQYF.

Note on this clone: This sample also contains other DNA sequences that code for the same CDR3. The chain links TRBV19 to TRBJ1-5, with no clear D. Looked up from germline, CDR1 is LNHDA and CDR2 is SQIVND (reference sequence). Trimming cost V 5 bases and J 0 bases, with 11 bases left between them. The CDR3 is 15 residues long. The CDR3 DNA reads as TGTGCCAGTAGTGTTGGCGGGTATAGCAATCAGCCCCAGCATTTT. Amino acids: CASSVGGYSNQPQHF.

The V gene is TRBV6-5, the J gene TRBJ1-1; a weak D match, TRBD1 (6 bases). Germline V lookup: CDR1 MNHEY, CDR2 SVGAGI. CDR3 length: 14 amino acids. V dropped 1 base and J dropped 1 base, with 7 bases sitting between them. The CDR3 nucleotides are TGTGCCAGCAGTTACTTGGGACAGAACACTGAAGCTTTCTTT. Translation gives CASSYLGQNTEAFF.

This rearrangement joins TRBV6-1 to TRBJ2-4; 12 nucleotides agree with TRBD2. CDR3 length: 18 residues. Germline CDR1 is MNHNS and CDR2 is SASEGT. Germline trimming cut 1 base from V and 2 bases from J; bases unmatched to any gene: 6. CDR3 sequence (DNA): TGTGCCAGCAGTGAAGGAGGTCTAGCGGGGGGGTCCAAAAACATTCAGTACTTC. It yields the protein CASSEGGLAGGSKNIQYF.

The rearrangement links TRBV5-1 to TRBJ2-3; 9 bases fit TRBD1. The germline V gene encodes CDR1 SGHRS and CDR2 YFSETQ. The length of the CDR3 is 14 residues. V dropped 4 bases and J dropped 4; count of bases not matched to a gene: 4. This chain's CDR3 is CASSGDRVSDTQYF. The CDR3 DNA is TGCGCCAGCAGCGGGGACAGGGTGTCAGATACGCAGTATTTT.

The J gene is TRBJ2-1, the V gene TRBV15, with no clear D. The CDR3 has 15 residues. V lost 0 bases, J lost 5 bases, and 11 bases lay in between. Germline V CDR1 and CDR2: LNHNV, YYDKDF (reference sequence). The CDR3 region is CATSRDRSGHNEQFF. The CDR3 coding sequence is TGTGCCACCAGCAGAGATCGTTCCGGGCACAATGAGCAGTTCTTC.

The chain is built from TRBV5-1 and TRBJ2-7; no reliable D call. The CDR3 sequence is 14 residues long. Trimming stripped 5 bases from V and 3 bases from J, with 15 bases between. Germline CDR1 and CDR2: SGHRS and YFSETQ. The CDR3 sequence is CASSTTQVNYEQYF. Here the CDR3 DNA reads TGCGCCAGCAGTACCACACAAGTCAACTACGAGCAGTACTTC.

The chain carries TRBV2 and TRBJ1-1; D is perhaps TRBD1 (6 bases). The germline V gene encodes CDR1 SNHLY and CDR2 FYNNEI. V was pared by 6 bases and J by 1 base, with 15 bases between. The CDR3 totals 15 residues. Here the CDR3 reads CASRPNTGRNTEAFF. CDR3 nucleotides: TGTGCCAGCAGGCCCAACACAGGGAGGAACACTGAAGCTTTCTTT.

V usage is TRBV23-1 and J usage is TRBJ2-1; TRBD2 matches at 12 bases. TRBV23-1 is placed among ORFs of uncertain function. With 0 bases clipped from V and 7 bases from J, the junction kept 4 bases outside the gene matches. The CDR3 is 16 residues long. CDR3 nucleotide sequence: TGCGCCAGCAGTCAATCAGGCCTAGCGGGGGGGAATGAGCAGTTCTTC. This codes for CASSQSGLAGGNEQFF.

This chain's CDR3 is CASSPGTGLLFYGYTF. CDR3 nucleotides: TGCGCCAGCAGCCCCGGGACAGGGTTATTGTTCTATGGCTACACCTTC. The chain carries TRBV4-3 and TRBJ1-2, with 9 bases lining up with TRBD1. Germline CDR1 LGHNA, CDR2 YSLEER. The CDR3 consists of 16 residues. V gave up 4 bases and J gave up 4 bases; unmatched junction bases: 10.

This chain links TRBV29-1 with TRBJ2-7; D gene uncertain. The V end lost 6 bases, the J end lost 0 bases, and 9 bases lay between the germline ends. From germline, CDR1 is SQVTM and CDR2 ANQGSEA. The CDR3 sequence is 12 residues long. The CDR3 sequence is CSVASYSYEQYF. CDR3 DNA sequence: TGCAGCGTCGCCTCCTACTCCTACGAGCAGTACTTC.

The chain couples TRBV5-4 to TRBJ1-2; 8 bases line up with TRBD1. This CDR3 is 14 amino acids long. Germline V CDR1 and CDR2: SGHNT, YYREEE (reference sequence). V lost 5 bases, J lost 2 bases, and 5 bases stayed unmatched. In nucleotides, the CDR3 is TGTGCCAGCAGAGTCGGACAGGGCAACTATGGCTACACCTTC. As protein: CASRVGQGNYGYTF.

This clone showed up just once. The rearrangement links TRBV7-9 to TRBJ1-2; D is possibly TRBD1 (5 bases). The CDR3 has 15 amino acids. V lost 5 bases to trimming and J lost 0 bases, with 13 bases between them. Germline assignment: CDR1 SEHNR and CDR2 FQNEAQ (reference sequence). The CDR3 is CASSPMGETNYGYTF. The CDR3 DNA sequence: TGTGCCAGCAGCCCCATGGGGGAGACTAACTATGGCTACACCTTC. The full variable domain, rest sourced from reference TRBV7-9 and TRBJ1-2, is DTGVSQNPRHKITKRGQNVTFRCDPISEHNRLYWYRQTLGQGPEFLTYFQNEAQLEKSRLLSDRFSAERPKGSFSTLEIQRTEQGDSAMYLCASSPMGETNYGYTFGSGTRLTVV.

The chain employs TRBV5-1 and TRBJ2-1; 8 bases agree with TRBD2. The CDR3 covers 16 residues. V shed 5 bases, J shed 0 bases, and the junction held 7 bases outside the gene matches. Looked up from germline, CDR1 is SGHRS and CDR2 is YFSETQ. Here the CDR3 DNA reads TGCGCCAGCAGATCAGCGGGGGCGAGCTCCTACAATGAGCAGTTCTTC. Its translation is CASRSAGASSYNEQFF.

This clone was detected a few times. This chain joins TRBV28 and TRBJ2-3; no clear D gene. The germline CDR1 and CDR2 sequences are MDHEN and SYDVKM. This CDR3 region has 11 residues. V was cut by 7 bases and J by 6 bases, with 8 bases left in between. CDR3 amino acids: CASTAADTQYF. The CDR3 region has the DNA TGTGCCAGCACCGCCGCGGATACGCAGTATTTT.

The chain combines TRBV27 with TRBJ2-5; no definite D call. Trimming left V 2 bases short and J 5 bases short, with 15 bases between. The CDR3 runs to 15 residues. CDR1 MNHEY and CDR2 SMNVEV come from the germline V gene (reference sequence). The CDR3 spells CASSLSLSSAETQYF. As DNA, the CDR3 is TGTGCCAGCAGTTTAAGTCTGTCCTCGGCGGAGACCCAGTACTTC.

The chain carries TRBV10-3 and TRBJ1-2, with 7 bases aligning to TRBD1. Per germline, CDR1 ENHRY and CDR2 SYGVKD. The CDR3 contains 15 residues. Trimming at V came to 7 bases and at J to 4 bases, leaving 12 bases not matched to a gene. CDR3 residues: CAITEGTAQTYGYTF. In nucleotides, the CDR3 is TGTGCCATCACGGAGGGGACAGCCCAGACCTATGGCTACACCTTC.

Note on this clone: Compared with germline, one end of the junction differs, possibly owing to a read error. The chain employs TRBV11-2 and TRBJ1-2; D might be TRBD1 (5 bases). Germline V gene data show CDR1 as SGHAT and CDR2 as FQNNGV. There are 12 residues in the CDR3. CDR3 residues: CASSQGNYGYTF. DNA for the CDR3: TGCGCCAGCAGCCAGGGTAACTATGGCTACACCTTC.

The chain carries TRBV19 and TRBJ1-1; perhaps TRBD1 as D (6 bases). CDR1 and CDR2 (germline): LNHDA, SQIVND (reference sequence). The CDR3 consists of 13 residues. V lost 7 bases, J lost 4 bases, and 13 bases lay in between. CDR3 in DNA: TGTGCCAGTACCACCACAGGGTTCACTGAAGCTTTCTTT. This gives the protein CASTTTGFTEAFF.